This T cell receptor beta chain came from a study of vaccination effects on CD4 cells after COVID-19. Concerning this clone: Its antigen is undetermined.

CDR3 length equals 17 residues. Trimming took 3 bases from V and 0 from J, leaving 17 bases between them. CDR1 and CDR2 (germline): SGDLS, YYNGEE. Ahead of sequencing, the ViraFEST assay grew antigen-specific CD4+ T cells using viral peptide pools. Subsequent to about 10 days of culture, CD4+ T cells were isolated. Participants got two doses of BNT162b2 or mRNA-1273 vaccine. Study-wide results and limits: The study dataset contains few convalescent patients and includes no early post-infection timepoints.

Measured with immunoSEQ multiplex PCR; TCRdb has only the in-frame clones, and not every one. Counted here are about 24,000 clones, roughly 79% occurring once; the ten biggest clones make up 5.6%. This TCR was sampled from a human donor who received a COVID-19 vaccine. Some clones in this sample may be carry-over from other donors' samples. The chain combines TRBV9 with TRBJ2-3, with D possibly matching TRBD1 (5 bases). The sample here was CD4+ T cells from PBMCs cultured with SARS-CoV-2 spike peptides, taken after COVID-19 vaccination. The chain's CDR3 is CASSAPLGQGSTDTQYF. The CDR3 DNA reads TGTGCCAGCAGCGCCCCCTTGGGGCAGGGTAGCACAGATACGCAGTATTTT.